Included here is one TCR beta chain sequence, with context. Its specificity is unknown. Some clones are missing from TCRdb's copy, which holds only in-frame ones; the method was immunoSEQ multiplex PCR. This table holds 1.4 million to 1.5 million clones, roughly 95% found once. There are 15 residues in the CDR3. V was shortened by 1 base and J by 2 bases, with 12 bases between the two germline ends. Germline CDR1 reads SGHNT; CDR2 reads YYREEE (reference sequence). This sample is drawn from a study of shared clonotypes between healthy human individuals. Regarding the study as a whole: Estimated richness was generally greater in naive than memory subsets. Shared clonotypes: roughly 4.5% naive CD4, around 4% naive CD8, about 2.4% memory CD4, 0.4% to 0.45% memory CD8.

The chain carries TRBV5-4 and TRBJ2-5; a weak D match, TRBD1 (5 bases). Sequencing input: naive CD4+ T cells sorted from blood. Subset denoted: CD45RA+ positively selected. The clonotype was recovered from a young man in good health. In nucleotides, the CDR3 is TGTGCCAGCAGCTTGAAAGGGGTGAGGCAAGAGACCCAGTACTTC. Translation gives CASSLKGVRQETQYF.